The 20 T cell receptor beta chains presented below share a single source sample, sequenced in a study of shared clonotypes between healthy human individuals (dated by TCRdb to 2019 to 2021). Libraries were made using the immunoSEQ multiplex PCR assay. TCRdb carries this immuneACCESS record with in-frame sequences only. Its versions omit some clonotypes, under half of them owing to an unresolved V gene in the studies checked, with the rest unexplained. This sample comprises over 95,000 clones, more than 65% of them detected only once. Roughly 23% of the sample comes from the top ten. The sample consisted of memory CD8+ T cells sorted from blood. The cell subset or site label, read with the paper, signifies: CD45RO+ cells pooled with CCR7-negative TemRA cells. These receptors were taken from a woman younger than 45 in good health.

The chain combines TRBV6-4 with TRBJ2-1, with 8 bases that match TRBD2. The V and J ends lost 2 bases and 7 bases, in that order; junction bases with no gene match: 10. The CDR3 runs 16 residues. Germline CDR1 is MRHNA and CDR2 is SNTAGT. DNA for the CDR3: TGTGCCAGCAGTGACCATTCGGAGCGGGAGCTGAATGAGCAGTTCTTC. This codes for CASSDHSERELNEQFF.

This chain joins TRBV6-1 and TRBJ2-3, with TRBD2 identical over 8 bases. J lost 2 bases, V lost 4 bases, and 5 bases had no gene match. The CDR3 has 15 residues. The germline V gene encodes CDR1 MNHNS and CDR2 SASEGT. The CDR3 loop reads CASSALAADTDTQYF. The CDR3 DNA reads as TGTGCCAGCAGTGCACTAGCGGCAGACACAGATACGCAGTATTTT.

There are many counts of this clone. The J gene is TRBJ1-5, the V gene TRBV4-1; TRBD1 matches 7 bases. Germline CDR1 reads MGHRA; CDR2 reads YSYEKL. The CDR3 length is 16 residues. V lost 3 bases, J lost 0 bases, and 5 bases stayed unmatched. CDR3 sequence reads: CASSQGQFYSNQPQHF. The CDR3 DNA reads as TGCGCCAGCAGCCAGGGACAGTTCTATAGCAATCAGCCCCAGCATTTT.

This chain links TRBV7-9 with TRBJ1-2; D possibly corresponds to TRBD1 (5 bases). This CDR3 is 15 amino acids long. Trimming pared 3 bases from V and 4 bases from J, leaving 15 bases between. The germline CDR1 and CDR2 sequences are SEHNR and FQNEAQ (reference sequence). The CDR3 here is CASSFARGAGYGYTF. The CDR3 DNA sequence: TGTGCCAGCAGCTTTGCTCGGGGCGCCGGCTATGGCTACACCTTC.

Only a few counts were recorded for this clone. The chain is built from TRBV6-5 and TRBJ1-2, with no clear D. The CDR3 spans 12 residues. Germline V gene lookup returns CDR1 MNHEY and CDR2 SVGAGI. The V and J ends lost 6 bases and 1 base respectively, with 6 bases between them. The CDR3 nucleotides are TGTGCCAGCAGCTATAGTAACTATGGCTACACCTTC. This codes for CASSYSNYGYTF.

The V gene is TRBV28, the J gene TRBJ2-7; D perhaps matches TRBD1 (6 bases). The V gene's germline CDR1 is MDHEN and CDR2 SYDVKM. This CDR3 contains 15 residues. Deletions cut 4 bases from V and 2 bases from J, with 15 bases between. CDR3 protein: CASSSFRDTTYEQYF. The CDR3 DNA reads TGTGCCAGCAGTTCGTTCCGGGACACCACCTACGAGCAGTACTTC.

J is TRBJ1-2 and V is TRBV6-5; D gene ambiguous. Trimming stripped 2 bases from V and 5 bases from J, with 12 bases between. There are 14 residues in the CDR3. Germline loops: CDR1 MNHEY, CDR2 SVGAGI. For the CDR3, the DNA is TGTGCCAGCAGTTACGGGTTGGGGTTGTATGGCTACACCTTC. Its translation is CASSYGLGLYGYTF.

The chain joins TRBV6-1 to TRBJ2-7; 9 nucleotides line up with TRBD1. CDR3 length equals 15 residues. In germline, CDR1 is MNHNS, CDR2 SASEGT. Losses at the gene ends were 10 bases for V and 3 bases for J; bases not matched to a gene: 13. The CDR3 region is CATNPLDRGDYEQYF. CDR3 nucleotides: TGTGCCACCAACCCCCTCGACAGGGGGGACTACGAGCAGTACTTC.

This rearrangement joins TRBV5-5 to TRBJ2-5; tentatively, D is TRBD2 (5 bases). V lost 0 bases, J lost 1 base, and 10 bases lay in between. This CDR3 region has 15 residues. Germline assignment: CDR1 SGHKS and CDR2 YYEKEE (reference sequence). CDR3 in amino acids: CASSLVPSTQETQYF. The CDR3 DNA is TGTGCCAGCAGCTTGGTCCCTAGCACCCAAGAGACCCAGTACTTC.

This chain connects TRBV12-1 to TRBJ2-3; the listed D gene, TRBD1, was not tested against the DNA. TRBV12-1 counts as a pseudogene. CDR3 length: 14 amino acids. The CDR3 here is CAIVGQGRTDTQYF. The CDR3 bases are TGTGCCATAGTTGGGCAGGGGAGAACAGATACGCAGTATTTT.

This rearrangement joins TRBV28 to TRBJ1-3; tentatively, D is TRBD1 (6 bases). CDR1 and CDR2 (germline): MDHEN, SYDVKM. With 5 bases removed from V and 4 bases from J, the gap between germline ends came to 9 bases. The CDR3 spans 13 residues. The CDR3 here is CASSTGRGNTIYF. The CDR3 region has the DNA TGTGCCAGCAGTACAGGGAGGGGAAACACCATATATTTT.

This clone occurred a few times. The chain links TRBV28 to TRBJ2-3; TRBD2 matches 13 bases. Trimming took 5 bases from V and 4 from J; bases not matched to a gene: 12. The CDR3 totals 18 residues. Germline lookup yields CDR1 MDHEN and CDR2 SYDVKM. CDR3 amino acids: CASSISPMTSGRPDTQYF. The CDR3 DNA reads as TGTGCCAGCAGTATCAGCCCGATGACTAGCGGGAGGCCAGATACGCAGTATTTT.

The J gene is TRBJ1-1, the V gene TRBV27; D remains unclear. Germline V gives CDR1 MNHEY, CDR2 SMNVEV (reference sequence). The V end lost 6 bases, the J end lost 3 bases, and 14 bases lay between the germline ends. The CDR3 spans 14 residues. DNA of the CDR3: TGTGCCAGCAGCCCAGGATTTCGGTACACTGAAGCTTTCTTT. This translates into CASSPGFRYTEAFF.

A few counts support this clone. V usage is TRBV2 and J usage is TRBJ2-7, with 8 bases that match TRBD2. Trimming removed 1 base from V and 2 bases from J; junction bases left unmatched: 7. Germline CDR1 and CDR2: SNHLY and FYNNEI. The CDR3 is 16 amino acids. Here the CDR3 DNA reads TGTGCCAGCAGTGAAGAAAGCGGGAGAAAGGCCTACGAGCAGTACTTC. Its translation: CASSEESGRKAYEQYF.

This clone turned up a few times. The CDR3 spells CASSIVRGLEEKLFF. The CDR3 bases are TGTGCCAGCAGTATTGTGCGGGGATTGGAAGAAAAACTGTTTTTT. The rearrangement links TRBV25-1 to TRBJ1-4, with D unclear. The V end lost 5 bases, the J end lost 8 bases, and 18 bases lay between the germline ends. The length of the CDR3 is 15 residues. CDR1 and CDR2 (germline): MGHDK, SYGVNS.

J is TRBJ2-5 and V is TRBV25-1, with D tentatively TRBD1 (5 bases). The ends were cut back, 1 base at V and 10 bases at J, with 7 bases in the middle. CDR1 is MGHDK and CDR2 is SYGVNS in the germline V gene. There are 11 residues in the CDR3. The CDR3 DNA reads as TGTGCCAGCAGTGAATCTGACAGCCAGTACTTC. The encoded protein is CASSESDSQYF.

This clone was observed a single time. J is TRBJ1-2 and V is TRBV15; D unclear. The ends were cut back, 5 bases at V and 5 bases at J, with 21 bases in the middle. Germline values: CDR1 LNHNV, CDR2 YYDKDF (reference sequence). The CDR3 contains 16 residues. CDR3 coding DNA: TGTGCCACCAGCGCTCCCCGAGCCCCCGTTGGGTATGGCTACACCTTC. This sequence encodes CATSAPRAPVGYGYTF.

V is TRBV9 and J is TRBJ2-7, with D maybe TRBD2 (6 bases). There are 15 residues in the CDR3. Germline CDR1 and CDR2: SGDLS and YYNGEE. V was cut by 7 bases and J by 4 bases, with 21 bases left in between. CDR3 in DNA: TGTGCCAGCTCAAAGGGCCGGGGGTCGGCTTACGAGCAGTACTTC. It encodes CASSKGRGSAYEQYF.

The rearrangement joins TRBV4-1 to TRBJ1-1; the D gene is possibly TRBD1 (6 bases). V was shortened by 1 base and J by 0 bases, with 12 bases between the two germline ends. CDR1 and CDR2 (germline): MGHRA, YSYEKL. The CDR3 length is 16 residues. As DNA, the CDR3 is TGCGCCAGCAGCCAAGTGACAGGATATATGAACACTGAAGCTTTCTTT. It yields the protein CASSQVTGYMNTEAFF.

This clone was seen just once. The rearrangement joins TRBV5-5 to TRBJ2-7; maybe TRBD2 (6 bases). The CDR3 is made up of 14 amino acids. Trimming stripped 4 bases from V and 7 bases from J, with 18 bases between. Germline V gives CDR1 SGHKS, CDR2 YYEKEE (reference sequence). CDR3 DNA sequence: TGTGCCAGCAGCCGTATCGGAGGGTATAGTGAGCAGTACTTC. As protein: CASSRIGGYSEQYF.